This T cell receptor (beta chain) comes out of a study of blood T cell repertoires in COVID-19. Study-level background: The cDNA or gDNA used as material had been derived from T cells, B-cell-depleted T cells, or PBMCs.

The CDR3 is made up of 14 amino acids. V gave up 6 bases and J gave up 0 bases, with 9 bases separating them. Germline CDR1 and CDR2: MNHNY and SVGAGI (reference sequence). The method was immunoSEQ multiplex PCR; TCRdb's version includes in-frame clones alone and lacks a portion of them. The table shows roughly 250,000 clones, with about 88% occurring only once. The receptor comes from a woman aged 40-49 years who had recovered from COVID-19. The specimen was peripheral blood. The chain uses TRBV6-6 and TRBJ2-4; D is ambiguous. In DNA, the CDR3 is TGTGCCAGCAGGCACGGAGAAGCCAAAAACATTCAGTACTTC. Protein sequence: CASRHGEAKNIQYF.